This is a list of T cell receptor beta chains from one sample in a study of blood T cells in healthy people across ages. MiXCR, applied by TCRdb to the 5' RACE reads, yields one record per CDR3 protein. The data show fewer than 950,000 distinct CDR3 sequences, around 34% seen once. Input material: blood. The receptors shown here come from a man between 18 and 29 years old in good health. The CDR3 runs from the conserved cysteine through the conserved F or W. A D gene is named only where the DNA matches it firmly. Clone size is given for some rows only: seen once, a few or many times, or a class if the clone is expanded.

>NA|TRBJ1-1|NA|TRBV4-3
CASSQGGGVPFF
TGCGCCAGCAGCCAAGGAGGCGGAGTACCTTTCTTT
>few|TRBJ2-5|TRBD2|TRBV7-9
CASSELATPYNEQYF
TGTGCCAGCAGCGAACTAGCGACGCCTTACAATGAGCAGTACTTC
>NA|TRBJ2-5|TRBD1|TRBV4-1
CASSQRQGIPGETQYF
TGCGCCAGCAGCCAAAGACAGGGAATCCCCGGAGAGACCCAGTACTTC
>many|TRBJ2-1|TRBD1|TRBV7-8
CASSLSGTGAGNEQFF
TGTGCCAGCAGCTTATCCGGGACAGGGGCGGGGAATGAGCAGTTCTTC
>few|TRBJ1-5|NA|TRBV20-1
CSARAGQPNQPQHF
TGCAGTGCTAGAGCGGGTCAGCCCAATCAGCCCCAGCATTTT
>NA|TRBJ1-1|NA|TRBV12-3/TRBV12-4
CASSFQIDTEAFF
TGTGCCAGCAGTTTCCAAATCGACACTGAAGCTTTCTTT
>NA|TRBJ2-3|TRBD2|TRBV20-1
CSASGLAGGPSDTQYF
TGCAGTGCTAGTGGGCTAGCGGGAGGGCCGAGTGATACGCAGTATTTT
>NA|TRBJ2-3|TRBD2|TRBV3-1
CASSQGLAGTGTDTQYF
TGTGCCAGCAGCCAGGGACTAGCGGGGACCGGCACAGATACGCAGTATTTT
>NA|TRBJ1-1|NA|TRBV12-3/TRBV12-4
CASSFTGSGTEAFF
TGTGCCAGCAGTTTTACAGGGTCAGGAACTGAAGCTTTCTTT
>NA|TRBJ2-3|TRBD2|TRBV20-1
CSARDGLAGRPSTDTQYF
TGCAGTGCTAGAGATGGGCTAGCGGGGAGGCCGAGCACAGATACGCAGTATTTT
>few|TRBJ2-7|NA|TRBV9
CASSVGGQGFNEQYF
TGTGCCAGCAGCGTAGGAGGTCAGGGGTTCAACGAGCAGTACTTC
>NA|TRBJ2-7|NA|TRBV2
CASPPHSYNEQYF
TGTGCCAGCCCCCCCCACTCCTACAATGAGCAGTACTTC
>NA|TRBJ2-7|NA|TRBV6-4
CASSDSGAYEQYF
TGTGCCAGCAGTGACTCGGGGGCCTACGAGCAGTACTTC
>NA|TRBJ1-2|NA|TRBV7-8
CASSPRTNWGYGYTF
TGTGCCAGCAGCCCCAGGACGAATTGGGGCTATGGCTACACCTTC
>NA|TRBJ2-1|NA|TRBV20-1
CSAREENLTPNEQFF
TGCAGTGCTAGAGAGGAAAACCTCACGCCCAATGAGCAGTTCTTC